One TCR beta chain is described in this entry. Antigen unknown. Noted treatment: roughly 18 received Ad26.COV2.S at low or high dose, single or two shots; about 5 received placebo; per-sample allocation not given. All samples were drawn on day 63, counting from the first vaccine or placebo injection. Assay: immunoSEQ multiplex PCR; the TCRdb copy retains only in-frame clones and omits some. The sample has fewer than 400,000 clones; approximately 91% are singletons. V lost 4 bases, J lost 5 bases, and 9 bases lay in between. This CDR3 comprises 12 residues. These data originate in a study of Ad26.COV2.S vaccination and SARS-CoV-2 variants. Study in general: The vaccine Ad26.COV2.S was put into the muscle once, or twice with 56 days between.

Overall study results and limits: Vaccine and placebo recipients had comparable breadth of non-spike TCRs.

The chain couples TRBV12-3 or TRBV12-4 to TRBJ2-7, with a tentative D call TRBD1 (6 bases). The sample was peripheral blood, taken in a trial of Ad26.COV2.S vaccine versus placebo. The origin of this receptor is a person between 18 and 65 years old who received the Ad26.COV2.S COVID-19 vaccine or a placebo. This CDR3 reads CASSSQGHEQYF. CDR3 DNA: TGTGCCAGCAGTTCACAGGGCCACGAGCAGTACTTC.